This T cell receptor beta chain is from a study of blood T cells in healthy people across ages (dated by TCRdb to about 2015). Study-level background: Template switching captured roughly one uniquely barcoded TCR beta cDNA molecule per two T cells in model experiments. Using deep sequencing normalized with unique cDNA molecular identifiers, the study measured how TCR beta repertoire diversity changes with age. To avoid experimental bias, donors of different ages were distributed randomly across sequencing lanes. The donors were split into four age groups: young (average about 15 years), middle-aged (39), aged (over 55) and long-lived (approximately 80). Using the same blood draw, the study looked at two additional independent replicas of 1 million unique cDNA reads for two donors, one aged 18 to 30 and the other aged 80 or older. Points the paper makes about the study in general: Since profiling was done on bulk unsorted PBMCs, naive and antigen-experienced compartments could not be conclusively compared. Because the CMV infection status of the donors was unknown, age-related changes in expanded clonotypes may potentially have been confounded. Estimates of total diversity based on one million sequenced T cells were considered lower bounds and underestimates. Compared with the aged group, the long-lived group had more naive CD4+ T cells, fewer expanded clones and increased TCR diversity, a pattern suggesting age selection. Observed TCR beta diversity per million T cells fell roughly linearly with age, and a significant reduction was already apparent by age around 40. There was a strong correlation between observed TCR beta diversity and the percentage of naive T cells measured by flow cytometry.

Between the V and J ends, shortened by 1 base and 3 bases respectively, the junction contains 13 bases. Reading from cysteine to phenylalanine, the CDR3 counts 16 amino acids. Only the CDR3 DNA is retained, 48 bases long and in frame from the first base. The germline V gene supplies CDR1 SGHRS and CDR2 YFSETQ. Library creation used 5' RACE. TCRdb shows the sequencer as Illumina HiSeq 2500. A second PCR of about 7 to 12 cycles was run with a J-beta primer mix and a sample-barcoded 5' primer. Each TCR beta cDNA molecule received a unique molecular identifier from a template-switch 5' adaptor carrying 12 random nucleotides. Each sample yielded at least 2.5 million CDR3-containing paired-end reads. The Mint cDNA synthesis kit, primed by a TRBC-specific oligonucleotide, was used to synthesize first-strand cDNA from all RNA. All cDNA was treated with uracil-DNA glycosylase and then went through a first 18-cycle PCR with the universal primers M1SS and BC2_uni_R. Processing in the source paper ran as follows. For normalization, 1 million high-quality reads, each with a distinct molecular identifier, were randomly selected from each sample. Reads with shared molecular identifiers were discarded instead of being binned into consensus sequences. MiTCR, with a Q25 quality threshold and the strictest error-elimination algorithm, was used for CDR3 identification, clonotype clustering and error correction. A nonparametric unseen species model with Euler transformation was used to estimate lower-bound total TCR beta diversity. The public reads were reanalyzed by TCRdb: fastp trimming at Q25, MiXCR alignment, in-frame beta chains only. Rows with one shared CDR3 protein collapse into an entry with the most common genes and DNA. Clone size and V and J calls follow TCRdb, not the original study. The sample has about 1.4 million distinct CDR3 sequences on record, approximately 63% of them singletons. Clones ranked in the top ten supply roughly 7% of the sample.

The donors were 40 or so Caucasian individuals from Russia, aged roughly 6 to 100 years, who were systemically healthy. About 10 milliliters of peripheral blood were collected from each donor into EDTA-treated Vacutainer tubes. Ficoll-Paque density-gradient centrifugation was used to isolate PBMCs, with at least 6 million per sample. Total RNA, at least 6 micrograms per sample, was extracted from PBMCs with Trizol reagent. For every donor, an aliquot of PBMCs went through flow cytometry to measure the percentages of naive CD45RAhigh/CD27high T cells. Regarding this clonotype: Its antigen is currently not known. Base qualities are missing; no much larger clone stands one base away.

The TCR was taken from a man younger than 30 in good health. The sequence is built from TRBV5-1 and TRBJ2-2; TRBD1 is a weak D gene call, 5 bases matching. Sequencing used blood. The DNA sequence is as follows: TGCGCCAGCAGCTTGAATCCCCCAGGGCACACCGGGGAGCTGTTTTTT. This gives the protein CASSLNPPGHTGELFF.